This passage covers 9 T cell receptor beta chains from one sample sequenced in a study of T cell responses to AZD1222 COVID-19 vaccine. Assay: immunoSEQ multiplex PCR; the TCRdb copy retains only in-frame clones and omits some. The sample carries just under 150,000 clones, about 86% recorded once. This specimen was peripheral blood, taken 28 days after the second AZD1222 dose. The source of these receptors is an adult who received the AZD1222 COVID-19 vaccine.

In its sample, this clone was seen once. The chain carries TRBV15 and TRBJ1-1; D may be TRBD1 (6 bases). Germline assignment: CDR1 LNHNV and CDR2 YYDKDF (reference sequence). V shed 5 bases and J shed 0 bases, with 13 bases lying between them. The CDR3 contains 15 residues. This CDR3 reads CATSALDSMNTEAFF. CDR3 nucleotide sequence: TGTGCCACCAGCGCGTTGGACAGCATGAACACTGAAGCTTTCTTT.

The V call is TRBV10-1, the J call TRBJ2-1; 11 bases match TRBD1. The CDR3 extends over 14 amino acids. Germline V gives CDR1 WNHNN, CDR2 SYGVQD (reference sequence). The junction had 7 bases not matched to a gene; V was cut back by 8 bases and J by 7 bases. CDR3 amino acids: CASASGTGGNEQFF. CDR3 in DNA: TGCGCCAGCGCGTCCGGGACAGGGGGGAATGAGCAGTTCTTC.

The genes are TRBV5-4 and TRBJ2-7; 9 bases match TRBD2. The CDR3 is 13 amino acids. Looked up from germline, CDR1 is SGHNT and CDR2 is YYREEE (reference sequence). This chain's CDR3 is CAGAGGPQDEQYF. CDR3 DNA: TGTGCAGGGGCGGGGGGGCCGCAAGACGAGCAGTACTTC.

This chain uses TRBV28 with TRBJ2-7; D might be TRBD2 (5 bases). V lost 7 bases, J lost 5 bases, and 15 bases lay in between. Germline loops: CDR1 MDHEN, CDR2 SYDVKM. This CDR3 spans 13 amino acids. The CDR3, as DNA: TGTGCCAGCACTAGTTTGTACGGGGACGAGCAGTACTTC. Protein product: CASTSLYGDEQYF. Full variable domain (outside the CDR3, taken from reference TRBV28 and TRBJ2-7): DVKVTQSSRYLVKRTGEKVFLECVQDMDHENMFWYRQDPGLGLRLIYFSYDVKMKEKGDIPEGYSVSREKKERFSLILESASTNQTSMYLCASTSLYGDEQYFGPGTRLTVT.

This clone has a single count. The genes are TRBV7-9 and TRBJ2-7; 8 nucleotides match TRBD2. J lost 6 bases, V lost 5 bases, and 12 bases had no gene match. The CDR3 covers 15 residues. Germline CDR1 and CDR2: SEHNR and FQNEAQ (reference sequence). The CDR3: CASSPREGPGGEQYF. CDR3 sequence (DNA): TGTGCCAGCAGCCCTCGGGAGGGACCGGGTGGCGAGCAGTACTTC.

This clone was detected only once. This chain links TRBV6-5 with TRBJ1-2; D is unclear. V was pared by 6 bases and J by 8 bases, with 16 bases between. The CDR3 is 13 amino acids. The germline V gene has CDR1 MNHEY and CDR2 SVGAGI. The CDR3 region has the DNA TGTGCCAGCAGCCCCCCCGGGGTCGGAGGCTACACCTTC. It encodes CASSPPGVGGYTF.

The rearrangement links TRBV7-8 to TRBJ1-2; weak D call: TRBD1 (5 bases). Germline V CDR1 and CDR2: SGHVS, FQNEAQ. Trimming took 6 bases from V and 7 from J, leaving 21 bases between them. The CDR3 runs 15 residues. For the CDR3, the DNA is TGTGCCAGCAGGGAGAGGGACCTTAAGGTAGGTGGCTACACCTTC. Protein product: CASRERDLKVGGYTF.

The chain carries TRBV27 and TRBJ1-2, with 10 bases identical to TRBD1. CDR1 and CDR2 (germline): MNHEY, SMNVEV (reference sequence). CDR3 size: 16 residues. Trimming removed 3 bases from V and 0 bases from J; junction bases left unmatched: 4. CDR3 sequence reads: CASSLWGTGANYGYTF. The CDR3 nucleotides are TGTGCCAGCAGTTTGTGGGGGACAGGGGCTAACTATGGCTACACCTTC.

The chain couples TRBV3-1 (or the pseudogene TRBV3-2) to TRBJ1-4; D is undetermined. Germline values: CDR1 LGHDT, CDR2 YNNKEL (reference sequence). The ends were cut back, 6 bases at V and 6 bases at J, with 14 bases in the middle. This CDR3 region has 14 residues. The CDR3 here is CASSTGNLYEKLFF. The DNA of the CDR3 is TGTGCCAGCAGTACCGGGAACTTATATGAAAAACTGTTTTTT.